A selection of T cell receptor beta chains follows, all from one sample in a study of blood T cell repertoires in COVID-19. TCRdb's table, derived via immunoSEQ multiplex PCR, lists solely in-frame clones and lacks some. The repertoire consists of about 200,000 clones, with roughly 84% occurring once and the leading ten covering approximately 10%. Sequencing used peripheral blood. These receptors were obtained from a man aged 50 to 60 with active or convalescent COVID-19. CDR3s include the opening cysteine and the closing phenylalanine or tryptophan. The D gene is left open where the match is weak. Clone size is not always given. Where it is, it says once, few, many or a class for expanded clones.

D gene	V gene	J gene	clone size	CDR3 protein	CDR3 DNA
TRBD1	TRBV6-1	TRBJ1-1	-	CASSKQGWDTEAFF	TGTGCCAGCAGCAAACAGGGGTGGGACACTGAAGCTTTCTTT
-	TRBV6-5	TRBJ2-7	once	CASRYFQGEGYEQYF	TGTGCCAGCAGATACTTCCAGGGCGAAGGCTACGAGCAGTACTTC
TRBD1	TRBV5-5	TRBJ1-3	-	CASSSQGAGGNTIYF	TGTGCCAGCAGCTCCCAGGGGGCAGGGGGAAACACCATATATTTT
-	TRBV5-4	TRBJ1-2	-	CASSAGGVYTF	TGTGCCAGCAGCGCCGGGGGGGTCTACACCTTC
TRBD1	TRBV6-2/TRBV6-3	TRBJ2-2	-	CASSRQGTGGELFF	TGTGCCAGCAGCCGACAGGGTACGGGCGGGGAGCTGTTTTTT
-	TRBV21-1	TRBJ1-6	-	CASSSWTGDGSPLHF	TGTGCCAGCAGCTCCTGGACAGGGGACGGTTCACCCCTCCACTTT
TRBD1	TRBV28	TRBJ2-1	-	CASSFYRGTEQFF	TGTGCCAGCAGTTTCTACAGGGGGACTGAGCAGTTCTTC
-	TRBV2	TRBJ2-3	-	CASRGTGYTADTQYF	TGTGCCAGCAGGGGAACAGGGTACACGGCAGATACGCAGTATTTT
TRBD1	TRBV5-8	TRBJ1-2	-	CASSPTGGDPLGYTF	TGTGCCAGCAGCCCGACAGGGGGCGACCCTCTTGGCTACACCTTC
-	TRBV5-5	TRBJ2-3	-	CASSRPGFSTDTQYF	TGTGCCAGCAGCCGTCCAGGGTTTAGCACAGATACGCAGTATTTT
TRBD2	TRBV5-8	TRBJ2-1	-	CASSSWLAGGEQFF	TGTGCCAGCAGCTCGTGGCTAGCGGGAGGGGAGCAGTTCTTC
-	TRBV4-1	TRBJ1-5	once	CASSQANRDQPQHF	TGCGCCAGCAGCCAAGCCAACCGAGATCAGCCCCAGCATTTT
TRBD2	TRBV9	TRBJ2-1	-	CASSPLAGAINNEQFF	TGTGCCAGCAGCCCGCTAGCGGGGGCAATTAATAATGAGCAGTTCTTC
-	TRBV5-4	TRBJ1-1	-	CASSLGHTTEAFF	TGTGCCAGCAGCTTGGGACATACCACTGAAGCTTTCTTT
TRBD1	TRBV9	TRBJ1-6	-	CASSTGDGYNSPLHF	TGTGCCAGCAGCACAGGGGATGGCTATAATTCACCCCTCCACTTT
TRBD1	TRBV20-1	TRBJ2-5	-	CSASRSDRGRTETQYF	TGCAGTGCTAGTCGTTCGGACAGGGGACGAACGGAGACCCAGTACTTC
-	TRBV7-6	TRBJ2-1	-	CASSLSAYNEQFF	TGTGCCAGCAGCTTGTCGGCCTACAATGAGCAGTTCTTC
TRBD1	TRBV28	TRBJ2-1	-	CASSLQGHEQFF	TGTGCCAGCAGCCTACAGGGGCATGAGCAGTTCTTC
TRBD1	TRBV6-6	TRBJ2-7	few	CASSSGQVIYEQYF	TGTGCCAGCAGTTCGGGACAGGTCATCTACGAGCAGTACTTC
TRBD2	TRBV10-3	TRBJ2-5	-	CAISESLGGAQETQYF	TGTGCCATCAGTGAGTCGCTCGGGGGGGCCCAAGAGACCCAGTACTTC
TRBD2	TRBV3-1/TRBV3-2	TRBJ2-1	-	CASSQALAAYNEQFF	TGTGCCAGCAGCCAAGCGCTAGCGGCCTACAATGAGCAGTTCTTC
TRBD1	TRBV24-1	TRBJ2-7	-	CATSAMDREPYEQYF	TGTGCCACCAGTGCCATGGACAGGGAGCCCTACGAGCAGTACTTC
TRBD2	TRBV18	TRBJ2-7	-	CASSFASGVPPYEQYF	TGTGCCAGCTCATTCGCTAGCGGGGTCCCTCCTTACGAGCAGTACTTC
-	TRBV5-8	TRBJ2-3	-	CASSLGGYGTDTQYF	TGTGCCAGCAGCTTGGGAGGGTATGGCACAGATACGCAGTATTTT
TRBD1	TRBV6-6	TRBJ1-5	-	CASRRDRGLEGNQPQHF	TGTGCCAGCAGGCGAGACAGGGGGTTGGAAGGCAATCAGCCCCAGCATTTT
TRBD1	TRBV12-3/TRBV12-4	TRBJ1-2	-	CASSHTGEDTF	TGTGCCAGCAGTCACACAGGGGAGGACACCTTC
-	TRBV28	TRBJ1-1	-	CASSSQGRNTEAFF	TGTGCCAGCAGTTCCCAGGGAAGGAACACTGAAGCTTTCTTT
-	TRBV5-1	TRBJ2-7	-	CASSLFRREQYF	TGCGCCAGCAGCTTGTTTCGCCGGGAGCAGTACTTC